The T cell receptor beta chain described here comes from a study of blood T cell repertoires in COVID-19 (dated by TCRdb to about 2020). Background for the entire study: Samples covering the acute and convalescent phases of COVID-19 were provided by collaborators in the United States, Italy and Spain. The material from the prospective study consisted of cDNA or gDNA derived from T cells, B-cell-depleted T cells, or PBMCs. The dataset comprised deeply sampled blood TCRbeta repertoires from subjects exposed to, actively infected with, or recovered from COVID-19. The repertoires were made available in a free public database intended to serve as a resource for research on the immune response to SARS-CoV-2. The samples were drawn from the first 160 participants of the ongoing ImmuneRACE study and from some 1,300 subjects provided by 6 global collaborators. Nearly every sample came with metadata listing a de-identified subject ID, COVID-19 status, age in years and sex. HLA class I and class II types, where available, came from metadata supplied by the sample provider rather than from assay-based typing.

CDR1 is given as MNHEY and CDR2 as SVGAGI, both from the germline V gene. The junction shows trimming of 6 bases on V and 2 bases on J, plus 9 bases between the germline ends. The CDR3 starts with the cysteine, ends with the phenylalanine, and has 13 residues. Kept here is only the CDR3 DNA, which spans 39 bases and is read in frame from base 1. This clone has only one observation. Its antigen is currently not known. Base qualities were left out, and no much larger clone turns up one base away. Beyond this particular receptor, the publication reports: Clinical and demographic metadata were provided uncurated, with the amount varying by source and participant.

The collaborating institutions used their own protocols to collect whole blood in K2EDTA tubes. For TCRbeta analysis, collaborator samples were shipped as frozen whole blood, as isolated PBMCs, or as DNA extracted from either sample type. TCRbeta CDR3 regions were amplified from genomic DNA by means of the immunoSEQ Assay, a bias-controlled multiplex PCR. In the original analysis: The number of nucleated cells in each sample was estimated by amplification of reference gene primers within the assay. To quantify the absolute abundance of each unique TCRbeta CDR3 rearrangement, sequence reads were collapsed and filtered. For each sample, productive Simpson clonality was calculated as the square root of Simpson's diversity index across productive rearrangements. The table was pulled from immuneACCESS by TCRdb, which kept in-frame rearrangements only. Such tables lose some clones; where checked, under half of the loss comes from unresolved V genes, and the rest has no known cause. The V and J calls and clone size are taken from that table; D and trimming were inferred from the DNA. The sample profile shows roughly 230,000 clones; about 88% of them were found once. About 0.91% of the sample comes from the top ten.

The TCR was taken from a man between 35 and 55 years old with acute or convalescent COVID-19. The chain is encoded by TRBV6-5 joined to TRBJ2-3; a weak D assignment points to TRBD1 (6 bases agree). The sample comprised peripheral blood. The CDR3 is CASRRGSTDTQYF. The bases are TGTGCCAGCAGAAGGGGGTCCACAGATACGCAGTATTTT.